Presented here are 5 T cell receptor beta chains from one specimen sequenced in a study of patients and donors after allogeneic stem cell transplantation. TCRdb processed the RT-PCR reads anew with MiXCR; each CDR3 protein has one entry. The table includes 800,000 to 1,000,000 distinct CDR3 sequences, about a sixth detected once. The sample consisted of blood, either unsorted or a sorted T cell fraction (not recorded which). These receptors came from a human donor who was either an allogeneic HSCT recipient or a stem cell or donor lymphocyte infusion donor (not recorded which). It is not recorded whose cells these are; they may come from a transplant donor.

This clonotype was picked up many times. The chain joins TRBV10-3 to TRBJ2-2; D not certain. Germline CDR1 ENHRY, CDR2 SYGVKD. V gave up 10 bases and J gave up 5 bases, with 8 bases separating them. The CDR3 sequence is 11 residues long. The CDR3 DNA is TGTGCCAGCTACACTACCGGGGAGCTGTTTTTT. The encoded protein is CASYTTGELFF.

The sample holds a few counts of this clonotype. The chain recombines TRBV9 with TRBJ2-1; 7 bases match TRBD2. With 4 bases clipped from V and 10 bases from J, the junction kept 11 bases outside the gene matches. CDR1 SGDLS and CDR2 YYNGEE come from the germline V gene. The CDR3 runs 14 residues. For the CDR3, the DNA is TGTGCCAGCAGCCCCTGGCGGGGGAGTGTGGAGCAGTTCTTC. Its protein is CASSPWRGSVEQFF.

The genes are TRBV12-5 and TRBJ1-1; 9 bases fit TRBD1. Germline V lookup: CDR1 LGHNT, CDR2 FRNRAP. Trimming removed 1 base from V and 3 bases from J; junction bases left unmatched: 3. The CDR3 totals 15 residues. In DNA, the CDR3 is TGTGCTAGTGGTTTGGAAACAGGGGGCCACACTGAAGCTTTCTTT. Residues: CASGLETGGHTEAFF. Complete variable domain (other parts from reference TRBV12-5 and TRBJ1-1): DARVTQTPRHKVTEMGQEVTMRCQPILGHNTVFWYRQTMMQGLELLAYFRNRAPLDDSGMPKDRFSAEMPDATLATLKIQPSEPRDSAVYFCASGLETGGHTEAFFGQGTRLTVV.

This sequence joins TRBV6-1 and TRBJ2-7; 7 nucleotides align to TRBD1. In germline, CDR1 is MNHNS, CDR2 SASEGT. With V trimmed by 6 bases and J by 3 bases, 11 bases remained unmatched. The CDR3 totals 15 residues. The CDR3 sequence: CASSVDRDLFYEQYF. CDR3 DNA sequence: TGTGCCAGCAGCGTCGACAGGGACCTCTTCTACGAGCAGTACTTC.

The CDR3 nucleotides read TGTGCCAGCAGTGACACCTGGCGCTATGGCTACACCTTC. Amino acid sequence: CASSDTWRYGYTF. This rearrangement joins TRBV6-1 to TRBJ1-2; D remains ambiguous. Germline CDR1 MNHNS, CDR2 SASEGT. V lost 3 bases and J 4 bases, leaving 9 bases between the germline ends. The CDR3 spans 13 residues.